The 13 T cell receptor beta chains listed next were all sequenced from one sample in a study of T cell responses to AZD1222 COVID-19 vaccine. Method: immunoSEQ multiplex PCR; TCRdb's copy keeps in-frame clones and lacks some. The sample has around 94,000 clones, roughly 90% seen once. The sample in question was peripheral blood, obtained on day 0 of AZD1222 vaccination. The receptors were sampled from an adult in good health.

The V call is TRBV10-3, the J call TRBJ1-1, with D hard to call. The germline V gene has CDR1 ENHRY and CDR2 SYGVKD. Between the trimmed V and J ends, which lost 4 bases and 1 base, there was a span of 7 bases. CDR3 size: 13 residues. As DNA, the CDR3 is TGTGCCATCAGTGGGACCGCGAACACTGAAGCTTTCTTT. This sequence encodes CAISGTANTEAFF.

The V and J genes are TRBV5-1 and TRBJ2-7; tentatively, D is TRBD1 (6 bases). V was shortened by 4 bases and J by 5 bases, with 16 bases between the two germline ends. The CDR3 sequence is 14 residues long. The V gene's germline CDR1 is SGHRS and CDR2 YFSETQ. As DNA, the CDR3 is TGCGCCAGCAGCGTCAGGGGTGACGGGGACGAGCAGTACTTC. Protein product: CASSVRGDGDEQYF.

Only a few counts were recorded for this clone. The CDR3 protein is CASSLEGTDNSPLHF. The DNA for the CDR3 is TGTGCCAGCAGCTTAGAGGGGACAGATAATTCACCCCTCCACTTT. The chain couples TRBV7-8 to TRBJ1-6; TRBD1 aligns across 7 bases. Per germline, CDR1 SGHVS and CDR2 FQNEAQ. This CDR3 comprises 15 residues. J was trimmed by 5 bases and V by 1 base; bases with no gene match: 2.

The CDR3 sequence: CASSSTVYGYTF. The CDR3 nucleotides read TGTGCCAGCAGTAGTACAGTCTATGGCTACACCTTC. V and J are TRBV2 and TRBJ1-2, with no clear D. Germline V CDR1 and CDR2: SNHLY, FYNNEI. V lost 5 bases to trimming and J lost 4 bases, with 8 bases between them. The CDR3 is 12 amino acids. The full variable domain, completed using reference TRBV2 and TRBJ1-2, is EPEVTQTPSHQVTQMGQEVILRCVPISNHLYFYWYRQILGQKVEFLVSFYNNEISEKSEIFDDQFSVERPDGSNFTLKIRSTKLEDSAMYFCASSSTVYGYTFGSGTRLTVV.

V and J are TRBV12-5 and TRBJ1-4; D gene ambiguous. The V gene lost 2 bases and the J gene lost 14 bases, with 12 bases spanning the gap. From germline, CDR1 is LGHNT and CDR2 FRNRAP. The CDR3 runs to 12 residues. CDR3 protein: CASGLSPNALFF. The CDR3 DNA sequence: TGTGCTAGTGGTTTGAGCCCAAACGCGCTGTTTTTT.

This clone appeared a few times. The sample holds other DNA sequences that translate to the same CDR3. This chain uses TRBV7-2 with TRBJ1-4; D unresolved. The CDR3 is 12 amino acids. Trimming removed 5 bases from V and 5 bases from J, with 6 bases in between. Germline CDR1 and CDR2: SGHTA and FQGNSA. The CDR3 here is CASSQPNEKLFF. The CDR3 DNA follows: TGTGCCAGCAGCCAACCAAATGAAAAACTGTTTTTT.

This chain connects TRBV4-2 to TRBJ1-3; tentative D call: TRBD1 (5 bases). The CDR3 is made up of 19 amino acids. V dropped 0 bases and J dropped 1 base, with 19 bases sitting between them. Germline lookup yields CDR1 LGHNA and CDR2 YNFKEQ. CDR3 DNA: TGTGCCAGCAGCCAAGATCTAGAGTCTCACGGGGCGTCTGGAAACACCATATATTTT. Amino acid sequence: CASSQDLESHGASGNTIYF.

With regard to this clone: Germline is not matched at one junction end, which may reflect a read error. This sequence joins TRBV28 and TRBJ1-4, with D perhaps matching TRBD1 (6 bases). This CDR3 spans 15 amino acids. Looked up from germline, CDR1 is MDHEN and CDR2 is SYDVKM. The CDR3 loop reads CASSLASGAKEKLFF. The CDR3 coding sequence is TGTGCCAGCAGTTTAGCCTCAGGGGCTAAAGAAAAACTGTTTTTT.

The J gene is TRBJ1-5, the V gene TRBV6-2 or TRBV6-3; 8 bases fit TRBD1. The CDR3 has 16 residues. Trimming at V came to 5 bases and at J to 6 bases, leaving 12 bases not matched to a gene. CDR1 and CDR2 (germline): MNHEY, SVGEGT. CDR3 region: CASSKSGTGRVQPQHF. The DNA for the CDR3 is TGTGCCAGCAGTAAGTCCGGGACAGGTAGAGTTCAGCCCCAGCATTTT.

The rearrangement joins TRBV13 to TRBJ2-1, with D possibly matching TRBD2 (5 bases). Germline values: CDR1 PRHDT, CDR2 FYEKMQ (reference sequence). V lost 5 bases and J lost 5, with 13 bases in between. The CDR3 loop spans 14 amino acids. The CDR3 DNA follows: TGTGCCAGCAGCCCAATCACACTAGACAATGAGCAGTTCTTC. Translation gives CASSPITLDNEQFF.

V and J are TRBV7-3 and TRBJ2-3, with D uncertain. The CDR3 has 12 amino acids. The V gene lost 5 bases and the J gene lost 2 bases, with 5 bases spanning the gap. Germline V CDR1 and CDR2: SGHTA, FQGTGA. In DNA form, the CDR3 reads TGTGCCAGCAGCCGCGACACAGATACGCAGTATTTT. As protein: CASSRDTDTQYF.

The sample holds one count of this clone. This specimen includes other DNA sequences encoding the same CDR3. The chain has TRBV24-1 and TRBJ1-2, with D perhaps matching TRBD1 (6 bases). Germline values: CDR1 KGHDR, CDR2 SFDVKD. The CDR3 runs 12 residues. Trimming took off 3 bases at V and 5 bases at J, with 6 bases between the two ends. CDR3 sequence reads: CATSDQGYGYTF. Here the CDR3 DNA reads TGTGCCACCAGTGATCAGGGGTATGGCTACACCTTC.

The CDR3 loop reads CASSFGDTQYF. CDR3 nucleotides: TGTGCCAGCAGCTTTGGAGATACGCAGTATTTT. The rearrangement uses TRBV7-3 and TRBJ2-3; D uncertain. From germline, CDR1 is SGHTA and CDR2 FQGTGA. Trimming stripped 3 bases from V and 5 bases from J, with 3 bases between. This CDR3 has 11 residues.